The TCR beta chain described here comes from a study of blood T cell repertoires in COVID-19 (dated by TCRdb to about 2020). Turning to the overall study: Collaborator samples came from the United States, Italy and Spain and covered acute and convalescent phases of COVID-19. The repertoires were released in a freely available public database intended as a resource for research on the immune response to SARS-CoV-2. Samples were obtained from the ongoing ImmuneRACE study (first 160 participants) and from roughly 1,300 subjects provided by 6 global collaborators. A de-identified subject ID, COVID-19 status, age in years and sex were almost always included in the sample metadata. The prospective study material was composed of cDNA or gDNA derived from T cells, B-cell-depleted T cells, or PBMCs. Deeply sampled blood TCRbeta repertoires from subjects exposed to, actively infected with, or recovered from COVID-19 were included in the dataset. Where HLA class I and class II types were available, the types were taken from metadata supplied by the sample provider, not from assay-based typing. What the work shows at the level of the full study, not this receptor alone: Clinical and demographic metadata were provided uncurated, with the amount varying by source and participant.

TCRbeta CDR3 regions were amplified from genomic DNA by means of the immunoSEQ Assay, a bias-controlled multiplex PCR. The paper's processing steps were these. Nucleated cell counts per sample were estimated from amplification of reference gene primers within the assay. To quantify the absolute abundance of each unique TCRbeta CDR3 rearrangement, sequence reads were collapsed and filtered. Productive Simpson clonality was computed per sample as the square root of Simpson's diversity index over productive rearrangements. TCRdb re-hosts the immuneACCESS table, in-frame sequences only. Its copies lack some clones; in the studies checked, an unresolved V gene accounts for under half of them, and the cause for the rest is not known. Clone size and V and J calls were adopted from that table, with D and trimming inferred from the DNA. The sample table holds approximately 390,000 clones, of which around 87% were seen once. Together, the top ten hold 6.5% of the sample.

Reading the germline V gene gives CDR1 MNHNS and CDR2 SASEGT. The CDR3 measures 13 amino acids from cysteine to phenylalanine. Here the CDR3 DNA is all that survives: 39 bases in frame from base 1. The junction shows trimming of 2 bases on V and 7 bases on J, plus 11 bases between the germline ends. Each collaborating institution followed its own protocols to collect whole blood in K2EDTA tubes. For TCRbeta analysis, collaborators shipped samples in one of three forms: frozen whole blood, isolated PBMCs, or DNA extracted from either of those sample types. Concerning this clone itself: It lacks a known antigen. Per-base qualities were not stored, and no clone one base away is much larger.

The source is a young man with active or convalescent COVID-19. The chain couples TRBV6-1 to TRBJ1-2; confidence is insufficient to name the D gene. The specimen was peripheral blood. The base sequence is TGTGCCAGCAGTGAACGGGTCCTTGGTGGCTACACCTTC. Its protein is CASSERVLGGYTF.